Each of the 5 T cell receptor delta chains below was sequenced from the same sample in a study of γδ T cells in repeated Plasmodium falciparum infection. TCRdb re-called clones from the multiplex PCR reads via CATT. The sample includes some 51,000 delta-chain clones, roughly 1.9% of them seen just once. Vgamma9/Vdelta2+ and Vdelta2-negative gammadelta T cells were flow-sorted from PBMC for bulk sequencing. The sequenced sample was gamma-delta T cells from blood. The source is a pool of human donors (malaria-infected and uninfected, not separated).

As concerns this clone: This DNA's translation differs at residue 15 from TCRdb's protein, which comes from a much larger clone; a read error is likely, and the protein shown is translated from the DNA. This chain connects TRDV2 to TRDJ3; 10 bases fit TRDD3. The J gene was not available in TCRdb and was assigned here by matching the DNA to germline segments. The CDR3 contains 21 residues. In germline, CDR1 is GEAIGNYY, CDR2 EKD. CDR3 protein: CACDPQPYWGMGSWGTRQMFF. CDR3 sequence (DNA): TGTGCCTGTGACCCTCAACCGTACTGGGGGATGGGCTCCTGGGGCACCCGACAGATGTTTTTC.

The chain links TRDV1 to TRDJ1; 12 nucleotides match TRDD3. The J gene was not available in TCRdb and was assigned here by matching the DNA to germline segments. This CDR3 region has 18 residues. CDR1 and CDR2 from the germline V gene are TSWWSYY and QGS. Trimming cost V 3 bases and J 4 bases; bases outside gene matches: 12. CDR3 residues: CALGDVYWGIPGNDKLIF. The CDR3 DNA is TGTGCTCTTGGGGATGTGTACTGGGGGATACCAGGGAACGATAAACTCATCTTT.

At least ten counts were recorded for this clone. This is likely an artifact of a read error, given a far larger clone one base away. The same CDR3 arises from other DNA sequences in this sample as well. V is TRDV3 and J is TRDJ1; 8 bases line up with TRDD3. The CDR3 is 23 amino acids. Germline trimming cut 4 bases from V and 0 bases from J; bases unmatched to any gene: 34. The germline gives CDR1 TVYSNPD, CDR2 GDNSRS (reference sequence). CDR3 amino acids: CASLSTGGQTAKVGVRYTDKLIF. In DNA form, the CDR3 reads TGTGCCTCCCTCAGTACTGGGGGGCAGACGGCGAAAGTGGGGGTGAGATACACCGATAAACTCATCTTT. The full variable domain, completed using reference TRDV3 and TRDJ1, is CDKVTQSSPDQTVASGSEVVLLCTYDTVYSNPDLFWYRIRPDYSFQFVFYGDNSRSEGADFTQGRFSVKHILTQKAFHLVISPVRTEDSATYYCASLSTGGQTAKVGVRYTDKLIFGKGTRVTVEP.

About this clone: With a far larger clone one base away, a read error is the likely cause. In the same sample, other DNA sequences code for this CDR3. The rearrangement links TRDV1 to TRDJ1; D perhaps matches TRDD3 (5 bases). TCRdb offers no J gene call, so here the DNA was matched to germline to obtain one. From germline, CDR1 is TSWWSYY and CDR2 QGS. The CDR3 runs 24 residues. The CDR3 sequence: CALGKDNFYPLFKTQPFYTDKLIF. Here the CDR3 DNA reads TGTGCCCTTGGGAAGGATAACTTCTATCCCCTATTCAAGACCCAACCCTTTTACACCGATAAACTCATCTTT.

With the J gene uncalled, the V gene is TRDV2; no check of the table's D call, TRDD3, against the DNA was made. CDR3 length: 19 residues. Germline CDR1 reads GEAIGNYY; CDR2 reads EKD. The CDR3: CACDTVRLGGNPGDRNLIF. CDR3 DNA sequence: TGTGCCTGTGACACCGTAAGGTTGGGGGGGAACCCGGGGGACCGTAACCTCATCTTT.